Included here is one TCR beta chain sequence, with context. Its antigen is undetermined. This record comes from a study of T cells after posttransplantation cyclophosphamide. General study findings and limits: TRB clonality was highly associated with recipient CMV seropositivity and reactivation.

The CDR3 runs 17 residues. Trimming shortened V by 5 bases and J by 5 bases, and 25 bases separated the two germline ends. Germline CDR1 MRHNA, CDR2 SNTAGT. The naive gate required viable CD3+CD4+ or CD3+CD8+ cells with CCR7+CD45RA+CD45RO-CD95-CD27+CD28+ phenotype. The table came from immunoSEQ multiplex PCR; TCRdb's copy has only in-frame clones and leaves some out. The repertoire has fewer than 25,000 clones, less than 98% of them found once; the top ten carry approximately 0.13%. This rearrangement joins TRBV6-4 to TRBJ2-7, with D possibly being TRBD2 (6 bases). The specimen sequenced was naive CD4+ T cells sorted from PBMCs. This sequence was found in a man aged 45-60 years in good health, CMV-negative, and a related stem cell transplant donor. The CDR3 is CASSNPYAGTSCHEQYF. In DNA form, the CDR3 reads TGTGCCAGCAGTAACCCGTATGCGGGGACCTCATGTCACGAGCAGTACTTC.